What follows are 13 T cell receptor beta chains derived from one specimen sequenced in a study of cytomegalovirus exposure and HLA in healthy donors. Vbeta (60) and Jbeta (13) primers were used in the PCR. This table comes from immunoSEQ multiplex PCR, and its TCRdb copy is limited to in-frame clones, with some not included. The sample consists of 55,000 to 75,000 clones, 60% to 70% of them appearing once. The sequencing sample was made of PBMCs. The receptors were sampled from a man aged 35 to 55 in good health and CMV-seropositive.

The sample holds one count of this clone. This rearrangement joins TRBV12-5 to TRBJ2-1; 7 bases align to TRBD2. From germline, CDR1 is LGHNT and CDR2 FRNRAP. Trimming took 6 bases from V and 6 from J; bases not matched to a gene: 5. The CDR3 spans 13 residues. CDR3 DNA: TGTGCTAGTGGCCCCGGCGGGAGCAATGAGCAGTTCTTC. Translation: CASGPGGSNEQFF.

The chain carries TRBV4-2 and TRBJ2-7; TRBD2 matches 8 bases. This CDR3 contains 16 residues. V trimming: 4 bases; J trimming: 4 bases; junction bases outside the gene matches: 12. Per the germline V gene, CDR1 is LGHNA and CDR2 is YNFKEQ. DNA of the CDR3: TGTGCCAGCAGCCCCGTCGGGGGGGGCGGTAGGTACGAGCAGTACTTC. Protein sequence: CASSPVGGGGRYEQYF.

This chain connects TRBV7-2 to TRBJ1-1; 7 bases match TRBD1. V gave up 1 base and J gave up 4 bases; unmatched junction bases: 3. There are 14 residues in the CDR3. Germline V CDR1 and CDR2: SGHTA, FQGNSA. DNA of the CDR3: TGTGCCAGCAGCTTAGAGGGGGCCAGCACTGAAGCTTTCTTT. Translation: CASSLEGASTEAFF.

This clone was seen more than once but under ten times. The V call is TRBV7-2, the J call TRBJ2-1, with 9 nucleotides matching TRBD2. This CDR3 is 16 amino acids long. J was trimmed by 7 bases and V by 5 bases; bases with no gene match: 12. Looked up from germline, CDR1 is SGHTA and CDR2 is FQGNSA. CDR3 region: CASSRSGSFFGNEQFF. CDR3 in DNA: TGTGCCAGCAGCCGTAGCGGGAGCTTTTTCGGGAATGAGCAGTTCTTC.

V and J are TRBV5-1 and TRBJ2-1; tentative D call: TRBD2 (6 bases). V was clipped by 2 bases and J by 7 bases, with 13 bases between them. Germline lookup yields CDR1 SGHRS and CDR2 YFSETQ. There are 14 residues in the CDR3. The CDR3 sequence: CASSFDSGPNEQFF. The CDR3 DNA is TGCGCCAGCAGCTTTGATAGCGGCCCTAATGAGCAGTTCTTC.

A single count supports this clone. At one of its ends the junction is not consistent with the germline gene, which may arise from a read error. The chain recombines TRBV7-7 with TRBJ2-5; TRBD2 might be the D (5 bases). Germline assignment: CDR1 SSHAT and CDR2 FNYEAQ (reference sequence). The CDR3 length is 13 residues. The CDR3 DNA follows: TGTGCTAGCAGCTTCGGCGGGTCAGAGACCCAGTACTTC. Translation gives CASSFGGSETQYF.

This clone was detected only once. V and J are TRBV6-5 and TRBJ2-7, with a tentative D call TRBD2 (6 bases). V was clipped by 7 bases and J by 7 bases, with 20 bases between them. This CDR3 is 14 amino acids long. The germline gives CDR1 MNHEY, CDR2 SVGAGI. The CDR3 here is CASTLGRRSKEQYF. CDR3 coding DNA: TGTGCCAGCACCCTAGGGAGGAGGTCTAAAGAGCAGTACTTC.

In its sample, this clone was seen once. This chain links TRBV19 with TRBJ1-2, with TRBD1 matching over 8 bases. The CDR3 length is 14 residues. Germline-derived CDR1 and CDR2 are LNHDA and SQIVND (reference sequence). The trim removed 3 bases at V and 5 bases at J, leaving 5 bases unmatched. The DNA of the CDR3 is TGTGCCAGTAGTATGGACAGGGTTAGGTATGGCTACACCTTC. Translation gives CASSMDRVRYGYTF.

This sequence joins TRBV13 and TRBJ2-7; a possible D gene is TRBD2 (6 bases). V was trimmed by 2 bases and J by 5 bases, leaving 10 bases between them. Germline V gene sequence: CDR1 PRHDT, CDR2 FYEKMQ (reference sequence). The CDR3 is 13 amino acids. The CDR3 is CASSLYGSNEQYF. CDR3 nucleotide sequence: TGTGCCAGCAGCTTATACGGGAGTAACGAGCAGTACTTC.

The rearrangement joins TRBV7-3 to TRBJ2-1; 7 nucleotides line up with TRBD1. The CDR3 totals 12 residues. Germline-derived CDR1 and CDR2 are SGHTA and FQGTGA. V gave up 5 bases and J gave up 9 bases; unmatched junction bases: 4. In DNA, the CDR3 is TGTGCCAGCAGCCGACAGGGTACTGAGCAGTTCTTC. This codes for CASSRQGTEQFF.

The chain joins TRBV30 to TRBJ2-1, with a tentative D call TRBD2 (5 bases). Looked up from germline, CDR1 is GTSNPN and CDR2 is SVGIG (reference sequence). The CDR3 length is 15 residues. V gave up 2 bases and J gave up 12 bases, with 23 bases separating them. CDR3 bases: TGTGCCTGGAGTCCCCCCCCCTCACTCGAGGGTGTGCAGTTCTTC. Translation: CAWSPPPSLEGVQFF.

The gene calls are TRBV9 and TRBJ2-5, with no clear D. From germline, CDR1 is SGDLS and CDR2 YYNGEE. This CDR3 is built from 14 residues. The V end was cut by 0 bases, the J end by 2 bases, with 8 bases between. Here the CDR3 DNA reads TGTGCCAGCAGCGTAGACAGCTGGCAAGAGACCCAGTACTTC. Translation gives CASSVDSWQETQYF.

The CDR3 region has the DNA TGTGCCAGCAGCTTACACTCACAAGAGACCCAGTACTTC. Protein: CASSLHSQETQYF. V usage is TRBV7-9 and J usage is TRBJ2-5; D is unclear. V dropped 2 bases and J dropped 2 bases, with 6 bases sitting between them. CDR1 is SEHNR and CDR2 is FQNEAQ in the germline V gene (reference sequence). This CDR3 is built from 13 residues. The variable domain in full, with the rest retrieved from reference TRBV7-9 and TRBJ2-5, is DTGVSQNPRHKITKRGQNVTFRCDPISEHNRLYWYRQTLGQGPEFLTYFQNEAQLEKSRLLSDRFSAERPKGSFSTLEIQRTEQGDSAMYLCASSLHSQETQYFGPGTRLLVL.